The source of this T cell receptor beta chain is a study of T cell responses to AZD1222 COVID-19 vaccine. Produced via immunoSEQ multiplex PCR; TCRdb's table is partial and in-frame only. Among some 170,000 clones listed, 85% to 95% were seen once. The CDR3 runs 14 residues. CDR1 and CDR2 from the germline V gene are SGDLS and YYNGEE. J lost 6 bases, V lost 3 bases, and 5 bases had no gene match. This receptor was taken from an adult in good health. The chain employs TRBV9 and TRBJ1-5; 8 nucleotides line up with TRBD1. The sample consisted of peripheral blood, taken on day 0 of AZD1222 vaccination. The chain's CDR3 is CASSAGGGGQPQHF. The CDR3 DNA is TGTGCCAGCAGCGCAGGGGGCGGAGGTCAGCCCCAGCATTTT.